This T cell receptor (beta chain) was obtained from a study of T cell repertoires in cytomegalovirus infection. For the study at large: CMV epitopes that were recently identified and HLA-C-restricted were used alongside well-studied HLA-B-restricted ones. CMV infection and matching HLA type were both indicated by public TCR beta signatures.

Study conclusions and caveats: CMV-specific TCR beta clonotypes restricted by HLA-C dominated the ex vivo response. Accumulated public TCR beta family frequency recognized individuals carrying CMV together with the relevant HLA.

MiXCR, applied by TCRdb to the reads, yields one record per CDR3 protein. This table holds about 920,000 distinct CDR3 sequences, approximately 30% found once. On this clonotype: The antigen is unknown.

This clonotype was obtained from a human donor in good health (CMV status not recorded). Some clones in this sample may be carry-over from other donors' samples. The source material was cultured CD8+ T cells from PBMCs, sampled from culture after CMV antigen stimulation.

In nucleotides, the CDR3 is TGTGCCAGCAGTTGGGGGCTAGAGCCCCTCCACTTT. This encodes CASSWGLEPLHF. The chain uses TRBV6-2 or TRBV6-3 and TRBJ1-6; D might be TRBD1 (6 bases). In germline, CDR1 is MNHEY, CDR2 SVGEGT. The CDR3 is 12 residues long. The V and J ends lost 4 bases and 13 bases respectively, with 11 bases between them.